Presented here are 32 T cell receptor beta chains from one specimen sequenced in a study of identical twins. TCRdb reprocessed the 5' RACE reads with MiXCR, giving one entry per CDR3 protein. The sample contains 200,000 or so distinct CDR3 sequences, around 8.1% of which appear only once. These same records also appear under a second study, on yellow fever vaccine responses in identical twins.

The sequenced sample consisted of memory (CD45RO+) T cells sorted from blood. These receptor sequences come from a woman aged 18-29 years in good health.

The rearrangement joins TRBV12-3 or TRBV12-4 to TRBJ1-1, with 7 bases aligning to TRBD1. This CDR3 region has 14 residues. J gave up 1 base and V 2 bases, and 1 base lay outside the gene matches. The CDR3 sequence: CASSLKGANTEAFF. The CDR3 DNA sequence: TGTGCCAGCAGTTTAAAGGGGGCGAACACTGAAGCTTTCTTT.

This sequence joins TRBV3-1 and TRBJ2-5, with 8 positions matching TRBD2. Germline V lookup: CDR1 LGHDT, CDR2 YNNKEL (reference sequence). The CDR3 contains 16 residues. The V segment lost 1 base and the J segment 4 bases; nucleotides outside the gene matches: 8. The CDR3 is CASSQGSGKVLETQYF. CDR3 DNA: TGTGCCAGCAGCCAAGGTAGCGGGAAGGTCTTAGAGACCCAGTACTTC.

The V and J genes are TRBV5-1 and TRBJ2-5; tentatively, D is TRBD1 or TRBD2 (6 bases each). With 0 bases removed from V and 6 bases from J, the gap between germline ends came to 15 bases. Germline loops: CDR1 SGHRS, CDR2 YFSETQ. The CDR3 runs to 15 residues. The CDR3 protein is CASSLGPGAGKTQYF. The CDR3 DNA reads as TGCGCCAGCAGCTTGGGTCCGGGGGCGGGAAAGACCCAGTACTTC.

The chain uses TRBV20-1 and TRBJ2-5, with D hard to call. Trimming took off 2 bases at V and 5 bases at J, with 9 bases between the two ends. Germline assignment: CDR1 DFQATT and CDR2 SNEGSKA (reference sequence). CDR3 size: 12 residues. CDR3 coding DNA: TGCAGTGCTAGATCTCGGATGGAGACCCAGTACTTC. It translates to CSARSRMETQYF.

This clonotype appeared many times. The genes are TRBV20-1 and TRBJ1-5; unclear D gene. Trimming took 3 bases from V and 1 from J, leaving 7 bases between them. CDR1 is DFQATT, CDR2 SNEGSKA, per germline (reference sequence). This CDR3 contains 13 residues. As DNA, the CDR3 is TGCAGTGCTAGGAGGGAGAGCAATCAGCCCCAGCATTTT. Translation: CSARRESNQPQHF.

In this sample, this clonotype turned up many times. The chain couples TRBV28 to TRBJ2-3; 7 bases line up with TRBD1. The length of the CDR3 is 14 residues. Trimming removed 6 bases from V and 1 base from J; junction bases left unmatched: 4. In germline, CDR1 is MDHEN, CDR2 SYDVKM. CDR3 sequence: CASSITGGTDTQYF. The DNA for the CDR3 is TGTGCCAGCAGCATTACAGGGGGCACAGATACGCAGTATTTT. Complete variable domain (other parts from reference TRBV28 and TRBJ2-3): DVKVTQSSRYLVKRTGEKVFLECVQDMDHENMFWYRQDPGLGLRLIYFSYDVKMKEKGDIPEGYSVSREKKERFSLILESASTNQTSMYLCASSITGGTDTQYFGPGTRLTVL.

This clonotype has ten or more counts. For the CDR3, the DNA is TGTGCCAGCAGCTGGACAGACCATAACACCGGGGAGCTGTTTTTT. Protein sequence: CASSWTDHNTGELFF. J is TRBJ2-2 and V is TRBV7-8; a weak D match, TRBD1 (6 bases). Trimming stripped 4 bases from V and 2 bases from J, with 11 bases between. The CDR3 spans 15 residues. Germline CDR1 is SGHVS and CDR2 is FQNEAQ.

This clonotype was observed a few times. It may be a read error: a sequence one base away is much more abundant. The V gene is TRBV28, the J gene TRBJ2-7; perhaps TRBD1 as D (6 bases). CDR1 is MDHEN and CDR2 is SYDVKM in the germline V gene. Trimming removed 0 bases from V and 0 bases from J, with 6 bases in between. The CDR3 loop spans 14 amino acids. The CDR3 sequence is CASSLWDSSYEQYF. CDR3 nucleotide sequence: TGTGCCAGCAGTTTATGGGACAGCTCCTACGAGCAGTACTTC.

The CDR3 nucleotides are TGTGCCAGCAGCTTATTTATAGGAGGCACTGAAGCTTTCTTT. It yields the protein CASSLFIGGTEAFF. V usage is TRBV7-9 and J usage is TRBJ1-1, with D uncertain. The germline V gene encodes CDR1 SEHNR and CDR2 FQNEAQ (reference sequence). V was shortened by 2 bases and J by 4 bases, with 11 bases between the two germline ends. This CDR3 is built from 14 residues. Together with reference TRBV7-9 and TRBJ1-1, the CDR3 gives the full variable domain: DTGVSQNPRHKITKRGQNVTFRCDPISEHNRLYWYRQTLGQGPEFLTYFQNEAQLEKSRLLSDRFSAERPKGSFSTLEIQRTEQGDSAMYLCASSLFIGGTEAFFGQGTRLTVV.

This clonotype occurred many times. The genes are TRBV5-1 and TRBJ1-2; TRBD1 matches at 7 bases. Germline trimming cut 1 base from V and 0 bases from J; bases unmatched to any gene: 6. Germline V gives CDR1 SGHRS, CDR2 YFSETQ. The CDR3 runs 16 residues. DNA for the CDR3: TGCGCCAGCAGCTTGCAACAGGGGCGAGCTAACTATGGCTACACCTTC. Its protein is CASSLQQGRANYGYTF.

Only a few counts were recorded for this clonotype. This chain connects TRBV5-1 to TRBJ1-2; 7 nucleotides match TRBD1. This CDR3 region has 14 residues. V was clipped by 0 bases and J by 6 bases; unmatched bases: 5. Germline CDR1 and CDR2: SGHRS and YFSETQ. CDR3 in DNA: TGCGCCAGCAGCTTGGTCGGAGGGGGCAATGGCTACACCTTC. This gives the protein CASSLVGGGNGYTF.

This chain connects TRBV6-1 to TRBJ1-1; the D is unclear. The CDR3 is 13 amino acids. Germline V lookup: CDR1 MNHNS, CDR2 SASEGT. The germline V and J ends were trimmed by 6 bases and 8 bases, with 16 bases remaining between them. The CDR3 region is CASRITAGKEAFF. As DNA, the CDR3 is TGTGCCAGCAGAATCACCGCGGGTAAGGAAGCTTTCTTT.

Only a few counts were recorded for this clonotype. The chain employs TRBV30 and TRBJ2-3; D is uncertain. This CDR3 is built from 13 residues. Per germline, CDR1 GTSNPN and CDR2 SVGIG (reference sequence). V lost 5 bases and J lost 0, with 9 bases in between. For the CDR3, the DNA is TGTGCCTGGTCCCCCGACAGCACAGATACGCAGTATTTT. This codes for CAWSPDSTDTQYF.

The chain joins TRBV6-5 to TRBJ2-1; 8 bases are shared with TRBD2. Germline loops: CDR1 MNHEY, CDR2 SVGAGI. The V segment lost 6 bases and the J segment 8 bases; nucleotides outside the gene matches: 15. The CDR3 spans 16 residues. In nucleotides, the CDR3 is TGTGCCAGCAGATTAGCTAGGACTAGCTTTAACCATGAGCAGTTCTTC. Translating gives CASRLARTSFNHEQFF.

This clonotype was found a few times. The chain couples TRBV29-1 to TRBJ2-3; D possibly corresponds to TRBD1 (6 bases). The germline gives CDR1 SQVTM, CDR2 ANQGSEA. The CDR3 loop spans 12 amino acids. The germline V and J ends were trimmed by 6 bases and 3 bases, with 10 bases remaining between them. Written as DNA, the CDR3 is TGCAGCGTAAAACAGGGAACAGATACGCAGTATTTT. Translation gives CSVKQGTDTQYF.

This clonotype was seen many times. V and J are TRBV12-3 or TRBV12-4 and TRBJ2-3, with TRBD2 as a possible D gene (5 bases). The CDR3 has 15 amino acids. Deletions cut 5 bases from V and 2 bases from J, with 14 bases between. As DNA, the CDR3 is TGTGCCAGCAGTCCGTCACTAGTTTTCACAGATACGCAGTATTTT. The encoded protein is CASSPSLVFTDTQYF.

The sample holds many counts of this clonotype. The gene calls are TRBV7-9 and TRBJ2-5; D is undetermined. This CDR3 contains 13 residues. The V gene's germline CDR1 is SEHNR and CDR2 FQNEAQ (reference sequence). V lost 2 bases and J 2 bases, leaving 6 bases between the germline ends. CDR3 nucleotides: TGTGCCAGCAGCTTAAACTCTCAAGAGACCCAGTACTTC. The encoded protein is CASSLNSQETQYF.

This chain uses TRBV18 with TRBJ2-7, with TRBD1 identical over 9 bases. CDR1 KGHSH and CDR2 LQKENI come from the germline V gene. Germline trimming cut 4 bases from V and 2 bases from J; bases unmatched to any gene: 6. The length of the CDR3 is 15 residues. Here the CDR3 DNA reads TGTGCCAGCTCACTGCTGGACAGGGGAACCTACGAGCAGTACTTC. This sequence encodes CASSLLDRGTYEQYF.

This clonotype was observed a few times. The rearrangement joins TRBV18 to TRBJ1-1; D gene uncertain. The CDR3 has 14 residues. Germline V gives CDR1 KGHSH, CDR2 LQKENI. The V gene lost 5 bases and the J gene lost 1 base, with 11 bases spanning the gap. The CDR3 DNA sequence: TGTGCCAGCTCAACTTGGACGGAGAACACTGAAGCTTTCTTT. Translation gives CASSTWTENTEAFF.

This clonotype was picked up many times. The J gene is TRBJ2-7, the V gene TRBV14; 8 bases align to TRBD1. V lost 4 bases to trimming and J lost 13 bases; unmatched junction nucleotides: 6. This CDR3 contains 11 residues. Germline CDR1 is SGHDN and CDR2 is FVKESK. As DNA, the CDR3 is TGTGCCAGCAGCCCACGGGACAGGCTTTACTTC. Encoded protein: CASSPRDRLYF.

This clonotype was picked up a small number of times. The chain has TRBV10-3 and TRBJ2-1; D is possibly TRBD2 (5 bases). V shed 4 bases and J shed 5 bases, with 6 bases lying between them. The CDR3 loop spans 12 amino acids. Germline V gene data show CDR1 as ENHRY and CDR2 as SYGVKD. The DNA of the CDR3 is TGTGCCATCAGTGCCGGGGACAATGAGCAGTTCTTC. Its translation: CAISAGDNEQFF.

Only a few counts were recorded for this clonotype. V usage is TRBV27 and J usage is TRBJ1-1; the D is unclear. CDR3 length: 14 residues. The ends were cut back, 11 bases at V and 4 bases at J, with 20 bases in the middle. The germline gives CDR1 MNHEY, CDR2 SMNVEV (reference sequence). The DNA for the CDR3 is TGTGCCTGTCACAGATTTGGGGTGGTCACTGAAGCTTTCTTT. Translating it yields CACHRFGVVTEAFF.

This clonotype was detected ten times or more. This chain connects TRBV7-2 to TRBJ2-7; 9 bases fit TRBD2. Per germline, CDR1 SGHTA and CDR2 FQGNSA. Trimming removed 4 bases from V and 4 bases from J; junction bases left unmatched: 8. The CDR3 is 15 residues long. The CDR3 DNA reads as TGTGCCAGCAGCTACTTAGCGGGAGCGGGATACGAGCAGTACTTC. Amino acid sequence: CASSYLAGAGYEQYF.

This clonotype occurred a few times. The rearrangement uses TRBV12-3 or TRBV12-4 and TRBJ1-5, with D maybe TRBD1 (6 bases). The V gene lost 4 bases and the J gene lost 1 base, with 14 bases spanning the gap. CDR3 size: 16 residues. CDR3 sequence (DNA): TGTGCCAGCAGTTCAATGACAGGTTTGAGCAATCAGCCCCAGCATTTT. Residues: CASSSMTGLSNQPQHF.

V usage is TRBV20-1 and J usage is TRBJ2-3; D perhaps matches TRBD1 (6 bases). The CDR3 is 14 residues long. Per germline, CDR1 DFQATT and CDR2 SNEGSKA (reference sequence). Trimming removed 7 bases at V and 5 bases at J, with 19 bases between. CDR3 bases: TGCAGTGGGCCAACAGGGCTAGTAAGAGATACGCAGTATTTT. This sequence encodes CSGPTGLVRDTQYF.

The J gene is TRBJ2-3, the V gene TRBV18; no clear D. V lost 1 base, J lost 2 bases, and 7 bases lay in between. CDR1 KGHSH and CDR2 LQKENI come from the germline V gene. This CDR3 is built from 14 residues. Here the CDR3 reads CASSPLHFTDTQYF. Here the CDR3 DNA reads TGTGCCAGCTCACCACTCCATTTCACAGATACGCAGTATTTT. The full variable domain, in which reference TRBV18 and TRBJ2-3 provide the parts outside the CDR3, is NAGVMQNPRHLVRRRGQEARLRCSPMKGHSHVYWYRQLPEEGLKFMVYLQKENIIDESGMPKERFSAEFPKEGPSILRIQQVVRGDSAAYFCASSPLHFTDTQYFGPGTRLTVL.

The gene calls are TRBV11-3 and TRBJ2-2; tentative D call: TRBD1 (6 bases). V lost 3 bases, J lost 1 base, and 9 bases lay in between. This CDR3 spans 15 amino acids. Germline V gene lookup returns CDR1 SGHNT and CDR2 YENEEA. CDR3 DNA: TGTGCCAGCAGCTTTGAGGGACAGAACACCGGGGAGCTGTTTTTT. The encoded protein is CASSFEGQNTGELFF.

The gene calls are TRBV28 and TRBJ1-4, with D maybe TRBD1 (6 bases). Germline loops: CDR1 MDHEN, CDR2 SYDVKM. CDR3 length: 15 residues. Between the trimmed V and J ends, which lost 6 bases and 7 bases, there was a span of 18 bases. In DNA, the CDR3 is TGTGCCAGCAGCCTAAGGGGGGGCGTTAGTGAAAAACTGTTTTTT. It is translated as CASSLRGGVSEKLFF.

V usage is TRBV19 and J usage is TRBJ2-7; unclear D gene. This CDR3 contains 13 residues. Trimming took 5 bases from V and 5 from J, leaving 13 bases between them. Germline CDR1 is LNHDA and CDR2 is SQIVND (reference sequence). The CDR3, as DNA: TGTGCCAGTAGTGACTCGGCCGGAAACGAGCAGTACTTC. Encoded protein: CASSDSAGNEQYF. The full variable domain, rest sourced from reference TRBV19 and TRBJ2-7, is DGGITQSPKYLFRKEGQNVTLSCEQNLNHDAMYWYRQDPGQGLRLIYYSQIVNDFQKGDIAEGYSVSREKKESFPLTVTSAQKNPTAFYLCASSDSAGNEQYFGPGTRLTVT.

The V gene is TRBV19, the J gene TRBJ2-1; 7 positions match TRBD2. The CDR3 is made up of 16 amino acids. V lost 6 bases to trimming and J lost 7 bases; unmatched junction nucleotides: 15. Germline V gene lookup returns CDR1 LNHDA and CDR2 SQIVND (reference sequence). CDR3 region: CASRSRMGEGLNEQFF. For the CDR3, the DNA is TGTGCCAGTAGAAGTCGTATGGGGGAGGGCCTAAATGAGCAGTTCTTC.

CDR3 amino acids: CASSLDWRDRSGANVLTF. CDR3 coding DNA: TGTGCCAGCAGCTTGGACTGGAGGGACCGCTCTGGGGCCAACGTCCTGACTTTC. The J gene is TRBJ2-6, the V gene TRBV5-5; TRBD2 might be the D (6 bases). The CDR3 has 18 amino acids. V shed 0 bases and J shed 0 bases, with 13 bases lying between them. Germline assignment: CDR1 SGHKS and CDR2 YYEKEE (reference sequence).

This clonotype was recorded many times. The rearrangement uses TRBV19 and TRBJ2-1; 10 bases agree with TRBD2. The CDR3 is 16 residues long. V dropped 3 bases and J dropped 6; count of bases not matched to a gene: 8. Germline V gene data show CDR1 as LNHDA and CDR2 as SQIVND (reference sequence). The CDR3 coding sequence is TGTGCCAGTAGTATCTCTCCTAGCGGGAGCTCCAATGAGCAGTTCTTC. Its protein is CASSISPSGSSNEQFF.